What follows describes a single T cell receptor beta chain. CDR1 is MNHEY and CDR2 is SVGAGI in the germline V gene. The CDR3 is made up of 12 amino acids. TCRdb derives one entry per CDR3 protein from the 5' RACE reads, leaving out DNA. The sample table includes about 210,000 distinct CDR3 sequences. These data belong to a study of monozygotic twins with inflammatory bowel disease. The gene calls are TRBV6-5 and TRBJ1-1. The TCR was taken from a human donor with ulcerative colitis or Crohn's disease, or a healthy co-twin of an affected twin (not recorded which). Sequencing input: blood. This CDR3 reads CASRDTSEEAFF.